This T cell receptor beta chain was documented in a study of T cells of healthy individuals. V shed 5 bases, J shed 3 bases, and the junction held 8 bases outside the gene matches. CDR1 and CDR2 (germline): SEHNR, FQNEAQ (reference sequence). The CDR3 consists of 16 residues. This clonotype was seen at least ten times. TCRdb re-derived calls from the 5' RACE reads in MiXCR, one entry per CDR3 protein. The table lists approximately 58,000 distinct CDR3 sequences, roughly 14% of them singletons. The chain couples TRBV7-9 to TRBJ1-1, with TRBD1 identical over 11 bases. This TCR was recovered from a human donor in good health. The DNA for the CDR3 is TGTGCCAGCAGCCCTTGGGGGACAGGGGGGCACACTGAAGCTTTCTTT. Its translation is CASSPWGTGGHTEAFF.